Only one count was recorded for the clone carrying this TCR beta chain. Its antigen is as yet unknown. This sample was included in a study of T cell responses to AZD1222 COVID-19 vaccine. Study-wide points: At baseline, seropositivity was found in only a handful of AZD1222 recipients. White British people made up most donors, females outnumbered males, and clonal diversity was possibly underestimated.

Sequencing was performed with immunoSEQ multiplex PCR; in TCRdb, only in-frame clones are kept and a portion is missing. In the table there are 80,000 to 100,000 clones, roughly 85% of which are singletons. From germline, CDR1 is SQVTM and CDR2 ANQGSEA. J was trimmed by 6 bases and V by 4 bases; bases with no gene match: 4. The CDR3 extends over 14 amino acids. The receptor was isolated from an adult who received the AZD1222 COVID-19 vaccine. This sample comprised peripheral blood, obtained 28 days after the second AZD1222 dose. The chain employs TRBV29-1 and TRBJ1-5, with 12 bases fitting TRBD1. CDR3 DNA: TGCAGCGTTGCGGGACAGGGGGCAGGTCAGCCCCAGCATTTT. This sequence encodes CSVAGQGAGQPQHF.